The clone carrying this TCR beta chain was recorded many times. Its specificity is not known. The data were obtained in a study of metastatic and nonmetastatic thyroid tumors. About the study: Repertoire comparison spanned blood and tumor or nodule tissue of malignant and benign thyroid patients.

Not a single patient had been given any form of treatment at any point before undergoing thyroid surgery. In the study's own analysis: In papillary thyroid cancer, a distant-metastasis classifier was built using CDR3 differences across clinicopathological groups. Using MiXCR, TCRdb reanalyzed the PCR reads. TCRdb's processing, not the authors' own work, is the source of the V and J calls. The table lists roughly 20,000 clones, less than 20% of them singletons. There are 12 residues in the CDR3. Trimming cost V 5 bases and J 12 bases, with 11 bases left between them. Germline lookup yields CDR1 SGHAT and CDR2 FQNNGV. Broader study findings: Reports indicated that malignant thyroid tumors showed significantly higher TCR beta diversity than benign nodules did, in blood and tumor.

The clonotype originates from a male donor with papillary thyroid cancer or a benign thyroid nodule (not recorded which). Some clones in this sample may be carry-over from other donors' samples. This chain uses TRBV11-2 with TRBJ1-6, with D unclear. Source material: adjacent normal tissue. The CDR3 loop reads CASSHLGLPLHF. The CDR3 nucleotides are TGTGCCAGCAGCCATCTCGGTTTACCCCTCCACTTT.